Listed below are T cell receptor beta chains from one sample, sequenced in a study of T cell responses to AZD1222 COVID-19 vaccine. The data were produced by immunoSEQ multiplex PCR, yet TCRdb's version contains in-frame clones alone and is incomplete. Here the sample spans around 99,000 clones, about 90% being singletons. Material: peripheral blood, obtained 28 days after the second AZD1222 dose. These receptors came from an adult who received the AZD1222 COVID-19 vaccine. Both conserved end residues are part of each CDR3. Fields, in order: CDR3 length, clone size, V gene, D gene, J gene, CDR3 DNA, CDR3 protein. D genes are given only for firm matches. Size values are once, few and many counts, or a class for expanded clones, and some rows have none.

15	NA	TRBV5-4	NA	TRBJ2-4	TGTGCCAGCAGCTTGGGACTAGAGATTGAAAACATTCAGTACTTC	CASSLGLEIENIQYF
15	NA	TRBV10-3	NA	TRBJ2-7	TGTGCCATCAGTGAGGACAGGTTGACGGGCTACGAGCAGTACTTC	CAISEDRLTGYEQYF
15	NA	TRBV6-2/TRBV6-3	NA	TRBJ2-3	TGTGCCAGCAGCCCAGGAGGGAAAAGAACAGATACGCAGTATTTT	CASSPGGKRTDTQYF
17	NA	TRBV19	TRBD1	TRBJ2-7	TGTGCCAGTAGTTCGCCCCCCCGGGACAGGATCTCCTACGAGCAGTACTTC	CASSSPPRDRISYEQYF
15	NA	TRBV7-9	TRBD1	TRBJ2-5	TGTGCCAGCAGCCCAAGGGGGCAGGGTAGAGAGACCCAGTACTTC	CASSPRGQGRETQYF
12	NA	TRBV10-1	NA	TRBJ1-6	TGCGCCAGCAGTGAGGGTAATTCACCCCTCCACTTT	CASSEGNSPLHF
15	NA	TRBV19	TRBD2	TRBJ2-1	TGTGCCAGTAGTATGGGGGGACTAGACTACAATGAGCAGTTCTTC	CASSMGGLDYNEQFF
13	NA	TRBV27	NA	TRBJ1-1	TGTGCCAGCAGTCCGGGGGGGAACACTGAAGCTTTCTTT	CASSPGGNTEAFF
14	NA	TRBV29-1	NA	TRBJ2-7	TGCAGCGTCGAGGGCGACAGGTCCTCCTACGAGCAGTACTTC	CSVEGDRSSYEQYF
11	NA	TRBV19	NA	TRBJ1-2	TGTGCCGTACTAGGGGGAAATGGCTACACCTTC	CAVLGGNGYTF
14	NA	TRBV19	NA	TRBJ2-7	TGTGCCAGTAGTATGGGGCAGGGTTCCTACGAGCAGTACTTC	CASSMGQGSYEQYF
13	NA	TRBV13	NA	TRBJ1-6	TGTGCCAGCAGCCAGAAAGGACATTCACCCCTCCACTTT	CASSQKGHSPLHF
15	NA	TRBV11-2	TRBD2	TRBJ2-1	TGTGCCAGCAGCTTAGGCAGCGGGAGGGTCAACGAGCAGTTCTTC	CASSLGSGRVNEQFF
13	once	TRBV7-8	NA	TRBJ2-7	TGTGCCAGCAGCTGGACTATCCTAGCCGAGCAGTACTTC	CASSWTILAEQYF